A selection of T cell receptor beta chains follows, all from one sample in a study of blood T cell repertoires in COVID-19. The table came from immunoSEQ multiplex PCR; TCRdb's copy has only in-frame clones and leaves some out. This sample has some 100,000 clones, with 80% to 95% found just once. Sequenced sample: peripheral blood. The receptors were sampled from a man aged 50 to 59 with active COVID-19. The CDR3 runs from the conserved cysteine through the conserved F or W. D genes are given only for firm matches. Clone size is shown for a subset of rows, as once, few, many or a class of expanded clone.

DNA: TGTGCCAGTAGTCGCGGACTCCGTCTCGAGCAGTACTTC; CDR3: CASSRGLRLEQYF; size: -; V: TRBV19; D: -; J: TRBJ2-7
DNA: TGTGCCAGCAAGGGTAGCGGGAGTTGGACCGGGGAGCTGTTTTTT; CDR3: CASKGSGSWTGELFF; size: -; V: TRBV2; D: TRBD2; J: TRBJ2-2
DNA: TGTGCCAGCAGCGTAGCTGGGTTGGGGGCTAGCGGTCAAGAGACCCAGTACTTC; CDR3: CASSVAGLGASGQETQYF; size: -; V: TRBV9; D: -; J: TRBJ2-5
DNA: TGTGCCACCAGCAGCCTGGGGACAGCGCAAGAGACCCAGTACTTC; CDR3: CATSSLGTAQETQYF; size: once; V: TRBV15; D: TRBD1; J: TRBJ2-5
DNA: TGTGCCAGCAGCTCTGGAGGGGGGGTCTACGAGCAGTACTTC; CDR3: CASSSGGGVYEQYF; size: -; V: TRBV5-5; D: -; J: TRBJ2-7
DNA: TGTGCCAGCAGCCCTCCGGGACTAGCGGGAACCGGGGAGCTGTTTTTT; CDR3: CASSPPGLAGTGELFF; size: -; V: TRBV28; D: TRBD2; J: TRBJ2-2
DNA: TGTGCCAGCAGCGCACAGGGCAACTATGGCTACACCTTC; CDR3: CASSAQGNYGYTF; size: -; V: TRBV2; D: -; J: TRBJ1-2
DNA: TGTGCCAGCAGCCCCGGTGCGGGGGGCGGCTACGAGCAGTACTTC; CDR3: CASSPGAGGGYEQYF; size: -; V: TRBV9; D: TRBD2; J: TRBJ2-7
DNA: TGTGCCAGCAGCTTCATACAGGGAGCCTACGAGCAGTACTTC; CDR3: CASSFIQGAYEQYF; size: -; V: TRBV5-6; D: -; J: TRBJ2-7
DNA: TGTGCCAGCAGTCCCACCGGGACTAGCGGGACATTCGAGCAGTTCTTC; CDR3: CASSPTGTSGTFEQFF; size: -; V: TRBV28; D: TRBD2; J: TRBJ2-1
DNA: TGTGCCAGCAGTTTCCTAGCGGGACCAGGATACGAGCAGTACTTC; CDR3: CASSFLAGPGYEQYF; size: -; V: TRBV27; D: TRBD2; J: TRBJ2-7
DNA: TGTGCCACCAGCCCAGCGGGACTAGGGCTCGGAGATACGCAGTATTTT; CDR3: CATSPAGLGLGDTQYF; size: -; V: TRBV15; D: TRBD2; J: TRBJ2-3
DNA: TGTGCCAGCAGCTTGCAACAAATAGAGCAGTACTTC; CDR3: CASSLQQIEQYF; size: -; V: TRBV5-5; D: -; J: TRBJ2-7
DNA: TGTGCCAGCAGCCTAAGCGTCGACTTAAGCTCCTACGAGCAGTACTTC; CDR3: CASSLSVDLSSYEQYF; size: -; V: TRBV14; D: -; J: TRBJ2-7
DNA: TGTGCCAGCAGCCCGGGACTAGCGGCAACAGATACGCAGTATTTT; CDR3: CASSPGLAATDTQYF; size: -; V: TRBV25-1; D: TRBD2; J: TRBJ2-3
DNA: TGTGCCACCTCCGAGGGACTAGCGGCAACCTACGAGCAGTACTTC; CDR3: CATSEGLAATYEQYF; size: -; V: TRBV10-3; D: TRBD2; J: TRBJ2-7